Each of the 31 T cell receptor beta chains below was sequenced from the same sample in a study of control samples from healthy donors and cancer patients. Profiling relied on immunoSEQ multiplex PCR, and the TCRdb table lists in-frame clones only, not all of them. Of under 150,000 clones listed, roughly 90% are singletons. Material for sequencing was PBMCs. The receptors were gathered from a man aged 45-60 years with head and neck cancer.

The genes are TRBV6-1 and TRBJ2-7; D unresolved. This CDR3 is 14 amino acids long. Germline CDR1 and CDR2: MNHNS and SASEGT. Deletions cut 1 base from V and 2 bases from J, with 9 bases between. The CDR3 nucleotides are TGTGCCAGCAGTGAAGTGGGGTGGGCCTACGAGCAGTACTTC. It specifies CASSEVGWAYEQYF.

This clone was detected once. The chain combines TRBV7-2 with TRBJ2-1; D might be TRBD1 or TRBD2, each matching 5 bases. The germline gives CDR1 SGHTA, CDR2 FQGNSA. V lost 1 base and J 9 bases, leaving 22 bases between the germline ends. The length of the CDR3 is 17 residues. CDR3 protein: CASSLGPPGHFYGEQFF. The CDR3 nucleotides read TGTGCCAGCAGCTTAGGGCCCCCGGGGCATTTTTACGGTGAGCAGTTCTTC. Full variable domain (outside the CDR3, taken from reference TRBV7-2 and TRBJ2-1): GAGVSQSPSNKVTEKGKDVELRCDPISGHTALYWYRQSLGQGLEFLIYFQGNSAPDKSGLPSDRFSAERTGGSVSTLTIQRTQQEDSAVYLCASSLGPPGHFYGEQFFGPGTRLTVL.

The rearrangement joins TRBV19 to TRBJ2-5, with D perhaps TRBD2 (6 bases). The germline gives CDR1 LNHDA, CDR2 SQIVND (reference sequence). V gave up 10 bases and J gave up 0 bases, with 15 bases separating them. This CDR3 region has 14 residues. The DNA for the CDR3 is TGTGCCACTGGGCGGGGCAGCTACCAAGAGACCCAGTACTTC. Protein sequence: CATGRGSYQETQYF.

CDR3 in DNA: TGTGCCAGCAGTTTATCGACAGGGACGCGGTACGAGCAGTACTTC. It specifies CASSLSTGTRYEQYF. The J gene is TRBJ2-7, the V gene TRBV27; 7 bases match TRBD1. The CDR3 consists of 15 residues. J lost 4 bases, V lost 0 bases, and 6 bases had no gene match. CDR1 is MNHEY and CDR2 is SMNVEV in the germline V gene (reference sequence).

This clone was seen many times. The rearrangement links TRBV5-4 to TRBJ2-7, with 8 bases aligning to TRBD2. The J segment lost 2 bases and the V segment lost 4 bases, leaving 2 bases of the junction unmatched. Germline CDR1 SGHNT, CDR2 YYREEE (reference sequence). The CDR3 contains 13 residues. The CDR3 region has the DNA TGTGCCAGCAGCCAGGGACTAGCCTACGAGCAGTACTTC. Encoded protein: CASSQGLAYEQYF.

The chain links TRBV7-2 to TRBJ1-1, with D hard to call. CDR1 is SGHTA and CDR2 is FQGNSA in the germline V gene. CDR3 length: 15 amino acids. Deletions cut 2 bases from V and 2 bases from J, with 12 bases between. This CDR3 is CASSLTAVFNTEAFF. The CDR3 DNA reads TGTGCCAGCAGCTTAACGGCAGTCTTTAACACTGAAGCTTTCTTT.

This clone has a single count. V is TRBV11-2 and J is TRBJ2-2; D is possibly TRBD2 (5 bases). The CDR3 consists of 13 residues. The germline gives CDR1 SGHAT, CDR2 FQNNGV. Trimming stripped 8 bases from V and 0 bases from J, with 7 bases between. In DNA form, the CDR3 reads TGTGCCAGCCAGCGGACGAACACCGGGGAGCTGTTTTTT. Translation gives CASQRTNTGELFF.

The V gene is TRBV7-2, the J gene TRBJ2-7; TRBD2 agrees at 8 bases. The junction had 6 bases not matched to a gene; V was cut back by 4 bases and J by 1 base. In germline, CDR1 is SGHTA, CDR2 FQGNSA. The CDR3 covers 15 residues. The CDR3 sequence: CASSYTSGGSYEQYF. The CDR3 region has the DNA TGTGCCAGCAGCTATACTAGCGGAGGGTCCTACGAGCAGTACTTC.

J is TRBJ1-1 and V is TRBV11-3, with D hard to call. Germline CDR1 reads SGHNT; CDR2 reads YENEEA. This CDR3 is 13 amino acids long. Trimming cost V 2 bases and J 5 bases, with 9 bases left between them. CDR3 in amino acids: CASSLSRVTEAFF. CDR3 DNA: TGTGCCAGCAGCTTAAGTCGGGTTACTGAAGCTTTCTTT.

This sequence joins TRBV28 and TRBJ2-7; 8 bases fit TRBD1. Germline V gene lookup returns CDR1 MDHEN and CDR2 SYDVKM. This CDR3 is built from 13 residues. With 5 bases clipped from V and 4 bases from J, the junction kept 4 bases outside the gene matches. CDR3 coding DNA: TGTGCCAGCAGTCTAACAGGGGGGTACGAGCAGTACTTC. Its protein product is CASSLTGGYEQYF.

The rearrangement uses TRBV25-1 and TRBJ2-1, with 7 bases identical to TRBD2. This CDR3 spans 14 amino acids. The V segment lost 6 bases and the J segment 4 bases; nucleotides outside the gene matches: 6. From germline, CDR1 is MGHDK and CDR2 SYGVNS. The CDR3, as DNA: TGTGCCAGCAGGCTCGGGGGGTCGTACAATGAGCAGTTCTTC. It specifies CASRLGGSYNEQFF.

The chain joins TRBV9 to TRBJ2-2, with 13 bases lining up with TRBD2. Germline values: CDR1 SGDLS, CDR2 YYNGEE. Losses at the gene ends were 4 bases for V and 5 bases for J; bases not matched to a gene: 5. The CDR3 is 16 amino acids. CDR3 sequence (DNA): TGTGCCAGCAGCCCTCGGACTAGCGGGGGAACCGGGGAGCTGTTTTTT. Protein sequence: CASSPRTSGGTGELFF.

The V gene is TRBV5-1, the J gene TRBJ1-1, with 9 bases fitting TRBD1. The CDR3 is made up of 15 amino acids. Germline assignment: CDR1 SGHRS and CDR2 YFSETQ. Trimming took 3 bases from V and 10 from J; bases not matched to a gene: 13. CDR3 DNA: TGCGCCAGCAGCTCCAGACAGGGGGTTAGCGAACGAGCTTTCTTT. Translated, it gives CASSSRQGVSERAFF.

This clone showed up just a few times. CDR3 nucleotides: TGTGCCAGCAGTTCCACAGGGAATCAGCCCCAGCATTTT. The encoded protein is CASSSTGNQPQHF. The chain joins TRBV6-5 to TRBJ1-5; D is possibly TRBD1 (6 bases). Between the trimmed V and J ends, which lost 4 bases and 4 bases, there was a span of 8 bases. This CDR3 region has 13 residues. CDR1 is MNHEY, CDR2 SVGAGI, per germline.

The J gene is TRBJ2-7, the V gene TRBV14, with D perhaps matching TRBD2 (6 bases). The CDR3 has 17 residues. The V end lost 1 base, the J end lost 1 base, and 17 bases lay between the germline ends. Per germline, CDR1 SGHDN and CDR2 FVKESK. CDR3 DNA sequence: TGTGCCAGCAGCCAAGGTCACGTCAGGCGGGGTTCCTACGAGCAGTACTTC. It yields the protein CASSQGHVRRGSYEQYF.

V and J are TRBV6-1 and TRBJ2-2, with 8 positions matching TRBD1. The CDR3 covers 15 residues. The V and J ends lost 3 bases and 7 bases, in that order; junction bases with no gene match: 7. CDR1 and CDR2 (germline): MNHNS, SASEGT. This CDR3 is CASSEQGAPGGELFF. The CDR3 DNA follows: TGTGCCAGCAGTGAGCAGGGGGCGCCGGGCGGGGAGCTGTTTTTT.

The rearrangement joins TRBV5-1 to TRBJ1-5; D unresolved. Trimming stripped 0 bases from V and 1 base from J, with 8 bases between. The CDR3 totals 15 residues. Looked up from germline, CDR1 is SGHRS and CDR2 is YFSETQ. CDR3 coding DNA: TGCGCCAGCAGCTTGGAGGGCTCCAGCAATCAGCCCCAGCATTTT. This encodes CASSLEGSSNQPQHF.

The V gene is TRBV6-1, the J gene TRBJ1-4, with TRBD1 identical over 11 bases. This CDR3 has 16 residues. Germline values: CDR1 MNHNS, CDR2 SASEGT. Trimming removed 4 bases from V and 5 bases from J; junction bases left unmatched: 6. CDR3 sequence: CASSVGTGGANEKLFF. CDR3 coding DNA: TGTGCCAGCAGTGTTGGGACAGGGGGGGCCAATGAAAAACTGTTTTTT.

This chain uses TRBV19 with TRBJ1-5, with D perhaps TRBD1 (6 bases). Per the germline V gene, CDR1 is LNHDA and CDR2 is SQIVND (reference sequence). The CDR3 length is 14 residues. Trimming removed 2 bases at V and 6 bases at J, with 11 bases between. The CDR3 nucleotides read TGTGCCAGTAGTATAACAGGGTTAAGTCAGCCCCAGCATTTT. Its protein is CASSITGLSQPQHF.

The chain employs TRBV6-5 and TRBJ2-7; 7 bases are a match to TRBD2. Germline loops: CDR1 MNHEY, CDR2 SVGAGI. The CDR3 runs to 15 residues. V lost 4 bases and J lost 9; bases outside the gene matches: 15. DNA of the CDR3: TGTGCCAGCAGTTTAGGGCGGGGGAGCCATACGAGGCAGTACTTC. It yields the protein CASSLGRGSHTRQYF.

V gene TRBV11-3 combines with J gene TRBJ2-1; 8 nucleotides match TRBD2. The V gene's germline CDR1 is SGHNT and CDR2 YENEEA. The CDR3 has 18 amino acids. V lost 0 bases and J lost 0; bases outside the gene matches: 7. The CDR3 DNA is TGTGCCAGCAGCTTAGATCAGAGCGGGAGTAGCTCCTACAATGAGCAGTTCTTC. Residues: CASSLDQSGSSSYNEQFF.

The chain is built from TRBV18 and TRBJ2-7, with no clear D. V lost 3 bases to trimming and J lost 3 bases, with 6 bases between them. CDR1 and CDR2 from the germline V gene are KGHSH and LQKENI. This CDR3 is 12 amino acids long. DNA of the CDR3: TGTGCCAGCTCACCTGAGAGCTACGAGCAGTACTTC. Its translation: CASSPESYEQYF. Full variable domain (remainder filled in from reference TRBV18 and TRBJ2-7): NAGVMQNPRHLVRRRGQEARLRCSPMKGHSHVYWYRQLPEEGLKFMVYLQKENIIDESGMPKERFSAEFPKEGPSILRIQQVVRGDSAAYFCASSPESYEQYFGPGTRLTVT.

This chain joins TRBV7-3 and TRBJ1-1; D unresolved. CDR1 and CDR2 (germline): SGHTA, FQGTGA. This CDR3 spans 13 amino acids. The V gene lost 4 bases and the J gene lost 1 base, with 7 bases spanning the gap. The CDR3, as DNA: TGTGCCAGCAGCTGGGGTCCGAACACTGAAGCTTTCTTT. It is translated as CASSWGPNTEAFF.

The chain is built from TRBV5-8 and TRBJ2-3; no firm D call. Trimming took off 0 bases at V and 5 bases at J, with 10 bases between the two ends. The CDR3 extends over 14 amino acids. Germline V gives CDR1 SGHTS, CDR2 YDEGEE. The CDR3 here is CASSLVSRGDTQYF. The CDR3, as DNA: TGTGCCAGCAGCTTGGTCAGCCGTGGAGATACGCAGTATTTT. Full variable domain (remainder filled in from reference TRBV5-8 and TRBJ2-3): EAGVTQSPTHLIKTRGQQATLRCSPISGHTSVYWYQQALGLGLQFLLWYDEGEERNRGNFPPRFSGRQFPNYSSELNVNALELEDSALYLCASSLVSRGDTQYFGPGTRLTVL.

This chain uses TRBV7-2 with TRBJ2-7, with TRBD2 matching over 13 bases. CDR1 SGHTA and CDR2 FQGNSA come from the germline V gene. The trim removed 1 base at V and 2 bases at J, leaving 2 bases unmatched. CDR3 length equals 16 residues. For the CDR3, the DNA is TGTGCCAGCAGCTTAGAGGGACTAGCGGGAACCTACGAGCAGTACTTC. This gives the protein CASSLEGLAGTYEQYF.

The J gene is TRBJ1-2, the V gene TRBV9; D perhaps matches TRBD1 (6 bases). Looked up from germline, CDR1 is SGDLS and CDR2 is YYNGEE. Between the trimmed V and J ends, which lost 1 base and 3 bases, there was a span of 10 bases. The CDR3 is 14 amino acids. CDR3 nucleotides: TGTGCCAGCAGCGTACATACAGGGTACTATGGCTACACCTTC. This codes for CASSVHTGYYGYTF.

In its sample, this clone was seen a few times. This CDR3 reads CASSLREGKNIQYF. In DNA, the CDR3 is TGCGCCAGCAGCCTCAGGGAGGGCAAAAACATTCAGTACTTC. This chain links TRBV5-1 with TRBJ2-4; the match to TRBD2 covers 7 bases. The CDR3 spans 14 residues. Germline assignment: CDR1 SGHRS and CDR2 YFSETQ. The J segment lost 3 bases and the V segment lost 4 bases, leaving 4 bases of the junction unmatched.

This chain links TRBV7-9 with TRBJ2-1; 7 nucleotides match TRBD2. The CDR3 covers 15 residues. The V and J ends lost 6 bases and 2 bases, in that order; junction bases with no gene match: 7. Germline assignment: CDR1 SEHNR and CDR2 FQNEAQ (reference sequence). The chain's CDR3 is CASRVGTTPYNEQFF. The CDR3 coding sequence is TGTGCCAGCAGAGTCGGGACTACCCCCTACAATGAGCAGTTCTTC.

The rearrangement links TRBV14 to TRBJ1-1; D unresolved. The length of the CDR3 is 13 residues. Germline lookup yields CDR1 SGHDN and CDR2 FVKESK. Trimming pared 7 bases from V and 4 bases from J, leaving 13 bases between. The CDR3 region is CASTENRATEAFF. CDR3 DNA sequence: TGTGCCAGCACCGAAAACCGGGCCACTGAAGCTTTCTTT.

This rearrangement joins TRBV18 to TRBJ2-3; the match to TRBD2 covers 7 bases. Germline V CDR1 and CDR2: KGHSH, LQKENI. The CDR3 has 16 residues. Germline trimming cut 10 bases from V and 3 bases from J; bases unmatched to any gene: 16. In nucleotides, the CDR3 is TGTGCCACTCCGGTATCTAGCGGTTCGGTTACAGATACGCAGTATTTT. Its protein is CATPVSSGSVTDTQYF.

The gene calls are TRBV5-1 and TRBJ2-5, with D possibly TRBD1 on 6 matching bases. V lost 0 bases and J lost 2, with 14 bases in between. The germline V gene encodes CDR1 SGHRS and CDR2 YFSETQ. This CDR3 region has 16 residues. CDR3 bases: TGCGCCAGCAGCTTGGGACAGGCTAAGGCACAAGAGACCCAGTACTTC. It yields the protein CASSLGQAKAQETQYF.